This is a list of T cell receptor beta chains from one sample in a study of T cell responses to AZD1222 COVID-19 vaccine. Only in-frame clones appear in the TCRdb table, and some are missing; sequencing was by immunoSEQ multiplex PCR. There are 140,000 or so clones in the sample; around nine tenths occur only once, and approximately 3.4% lies in the top ten. The source was peripheral blood, collected on day 0 of AZD1222 vaccination. The source is an adult in good health. The CDR3 runs from the conserved cysteine through the conserved F or W. The order of the fields is D gene, CDR3 length, V gene, clone size, J gene, CDR3 DNA, CDR3 protein. The D gene is left open where the match is weak. For some rows the clone size is stated as once, few or many, or as a class when expanded; others skip it.

D: .
length: 16
V: TRBV28
size: once
J: TRBJ1-5
DNA: TGTGCCAGCATGGGGTCCCCCGGTGATCGCAATCAGCCCCAGCATTTT
CDR3: CASMGSPGDRNQPQHF

D: .
length: 12
V: TRBV5-1
size: .
J: TRBJ2-3
DNA: TGCGCCAGCAGCGCCTTAACAGATACGCAGTATTTT
CDR3: CASSALTDTQYF

D: TRBD1
length: 14
V: TRBV6-2/TRBV6-3
size: .
J: TRBJ1-2
DNA: TGTGCCAGCAGCCGGACAGGGGGAATTTATGGCTACACCTTC
CDR3: CASSRTGGIYGYTF

D: .
length: 16
V: TRBV19
size: .
J: TRBJ1-5
DNA: TGTGCCAGTAGCTCAGGAGGGGGAACGGCCAATCAGCCCCAGCATTTT
CDR3: CASSSGGGTANQPQHF

D: .
length: 14
V: TRBV6-5
size: .
J: TRBJ2-7
DNA: TGTGCCAGCAGAATATTGGGAAACTCCTACGAGCAGTACTTC
CDR3: CASRILGNSYEQYF

D: TRBD2
length: 13
V: TRBV14
size: .
J: TRBJ2-1
DNA: TGTGCCAGCAGCCTAAGCGGGGGAAATGAGCAGTTCTTC
CDR3: CASSLSGGNEQFF

D: TRBD1
length: 16
V: TRBV5-1
size: .
J: TRBJ1-3
DNA: TGCGCCAGCAGCTGGACTGGGACAGGGGGGAGGAACACCATATATTTT
CDR3: CASSWTGTGGRNTIYF

D: .
length: 14
V: TRBV13
size: .
J: TRBJ2-7
DNA: TGTGCCAGCAGCCCGGGACTGCCTACCTACGAGCAGTACTTC
CDR3: CASSPGLPTYEQYF

D: .
length: 14
V: TRBV6-2/TRBV6-3
size: .
J: TRBJ1-6
DNA: TGTGCCAGCAGTTACGGAAGTGTTAATTCACCCCTCCACTTT
CDR3: CASSYGSVNSPLHF

D: .
length: 13
V: TRBV6-5
size: .
J: TRBJ1-3
DNA: TGTGCCAGCACTTTAAGTTCTGGAAACACCATATATTTT
CDR3: CASTLSSGNTIYF

D: .
length: 13
V: TRBV30
size: .
J: TRBJ1-2
DNA: TGTGCCTGGAGAGCCCTACTTGGGACGAGCTACACCTTC
CDR3: CAWRALLGTSYTF

D: TRBD1
length: 13
V: TRBV27
size: .
J: TRBJ1-2
DNA: TGTGCCAGCCGGGACAGAACTAACTATGGCTACACCTTC
CDR3: CASRDRTNYGYTF

D: .
length: 13
V: TRBV10-3
size: .
J: TRBJ1-2
DNA: TGTGCCATCAGGGCCGAGGTTGGAGCCAGCTACACCTTC
CDR3: CAIRAEVGASYTF

D: .
length: 12
V: TRBV5-4
size: .
J: TRBJ2-7
DNA: TGTGCCAGCAGCTTCTGGGGGGACGAGCAGTACTTC
CDR3: CASSFWGDEQYF

D: .
length: 13
V: TRBV4-3
size: .
J: TRBJ2-7
DNA: TGCGCCAGCAGCTCCTCTAGATACTACGAGCAGTACTTC
CDR3: CASSSSRYYEQYF

D: TRBD2
length: 16
V: TRBV3-1/TRBV3-2
size: .
J: TRBJ2-1
DNA: TGTGCCAGCAGCAGATTCCTAGCGGGAGGCAACAATGAGCAGTTCTTC
CDR3: CASSRFLAGGNNEQFF

D: .
length: 12
V: TRBV12-2
size: .
J: TRBJ2-6
DNA: TGTGCAAGTCGCTTGCGGGCCAACGTCCTGACTTTC
CDR3: CASRLRANVLTF

D: .
length: 14
V: TRBV4-2
size: .
J: TRBJ2-1
DNA: TGTGCCAGCAGCCAAGTCGGAGCTCTCAATGAGCAGTTCTTC
CDR3: CASSQVGALNEQFF

D: .
length: 11
V: TRBV4-1
size: .
J: TRBJ2-1
DNA: TGCGCCAGCAGCCAAGTTGATGAGCAGTTCTTC
CDR3: CASSQVDEQFF

D: .
length: 11
V: TRBV9
size: .
J: TRBJ2-1
DNA: TGTGCCAGCAGCGCCCGCAATGAGCAGTTCTTC
CDR3: CASSARNEQFF

D: .
length: 16
V: TRBV9
size: .
J: TRBJ1-3
DNA: TGTGCCAGCGGCCCACAGGACAGTCCCTCTGGAAACACCATATATTTT
CDR3: CASGPQDSPSGNTIYF

D: .
length: 13
V: TRBV30
size: .
J: TRBJ1-6
DNA: TGTGCCTGGACTCTCACGACAGATTCACCCCTCCACTTT
CDR3: CAWTLTTDSPLHF

D: .
length: 13
V: TRBV2
size: .
J: TRBJ1-1
DNA: TGTGCCAGCAGGGGTCAGGTGGACACTGAAGCTTTCTTT
CDR3: CASRGQVDTEAFF

D: .
length: 13
V: TRBV14
size: .
J: TRBJ1-2
DNA: TGTGCCAGCAGCCAAGATGAACGGGTGGGCTACACCTTC
CDR3: CASSQDERVGYTF

D: TRBD2
length: 16
V: TRBV19
size: few
J: TRBJ2-1
DNA: TGTGCCAGTAGTATAGTTGGGGGACTAGCGGCAAATGAGCAGTTCTTC
CDR3: CASSIVGGLAANEQFF

D: .
length: 13
V: TRBV7-9
size: .
J: TRBJ2-5
DNA: TGTGCCAGCAGCCCGCGGGACTCCGAGACCCAGTACTTC
CDR3: CASSPRDSETQYF

D: .
length: 19
V: TRBV21-1
size: .
J: TRBJ2-1
DNA: TGTGCCAGCAGCACCCCGGGACTAGCGGGAGCCTCCTCCTACAATGAGCAGTTCTTC
CDR3: CASSTPGLAGASSYNEQFF

D: .
length: 15
V: TRBV4-1
size: .
J: TRBJ1-1
DNA: TGCGCCAGCAGCCAAGCCGCCAGTATGAACACTGAAGCTTTCTTT
CDR3: CASSQAASMNTEAFF

D: .
length: 14
V: TRBV19
size: .
J: TRBJ1-1
DNA: TGTGCCAGTAGTAAGAGGAACGGGGACACTGAAGCTTTCTTT
CDR3: CASSKRNGDTEAFF

D: .
length: 15
V: TRBV3-1/TRBV3-2
size: .
J: TRBJ1-2
DNA: TGTGCCAGCAGCCAAGAAGGTGGCGGCGGCTATGGCTACACCTTC
CDR3: CASSQEGGGGYGYTF

D: .
length: 13
V: TRBV30
size: .
J: TRBJ2-7
DNA: TGTGCCTGGAGTGTTACTTCTTACTACGAGCAGTACTTC
CDR3: CAWSVTSYYEQYF

D: .
length: 14
V: TRBV7-9
size: .
J: TRBJ1-6
DNA: TGTGCCAGCTCGTCGACCGGGCCGATTTCACCCCTCCACTTT
CDR3: CASSSTGPISPLHF

D: .
length: 11
V: TRBV28
size: few
J: TRBJ1-1
DNA: TGTGCCAGTCGCTTCAGGACTGAAGCTTTCTTT
CDR3: CASRFRTEAFF

D: TRBD1
length: 13
V: TRBV3-1/TRBV3-2
size: once
J: TRBJ1-2
DNA: TGTGCCAGCAGCCCCGACAGGGCGCGCGGCTACACCTTC
CDR3: CASSPDRARGYTF

D: .
length: 14
V: TRBV3-1/TRBV3-2
size: .
J: TRBJ1-2
DNA: TGTGCCAGCAGCCTTCACATACCCCCGTGGGGCTACACCTTC
CDR3: CASSLHIPPWGYTF

D: TRBD2
length: 15
V: TRBV29-1
size: once
J: TRBJ2-7
DNA: TGCAGCGTTGAACTTTCGGGACTAGAGATTTACGAGCAGTACTTC
CDR3: CSVELSGLEIYEQYF

D: TRBD2
length: 15
V: TRBV9
size: .
J: TRBJ2-7
DNA: TGTGCCAGCAGCGTAGCCAGCGGGACTTTCTACGAGCAGTACTTC
CDR3: CASSVASGTFYEQYF

D: TRBD2
length: 16
V: TRBV7-2
size: .
J: TRBJ2-1
DNA: TGTGCCAGCAGCCTCACTAGCGCGAGCTCCTACAATGAGCAGTTCTTC
CDR3: CASSLTSASSYNEQFF

D: .
length: 16
V: TRBV28
size: .
J: TRBJ2-3
DNA: TGTGCCAGCAGTGGCACCGGGTTCCAGAAGTGGGATACGCAGTATTTT
CDR3: CASSGTGFQKWDTQYF

D: .
length: 18
V: TRBV29-1
size: .
J: TRBJ2-6
DNA: TGCAGCGTTGAAATGTCAGGACAGTTTTCCTCTGGGGCCAACGTCCTGACTTTC
CDR3: CSVEMSGQFSSGANVLTF

D: TRBD2
length: 17
V: TRBV2
size: .
J: TRBJ2-3
DNA: TGTGCCAGCAGTGAAAAAGCTAGCGGGAGGGCAGCAGATACGCAGTATTTT
CDR3: CASSEKASGRAADTQYF

D: .
length: 13
V: TRBV6-2/TRBV6-3
size: .
J: TRBJ1-1
DNA: TGTGCCAGCAGTTACTCAGCGGAGACTGAAGCTTTCTTT
CDR3: CASSYSAETEAFF

D: .
length: 17
V: TRBV5-1
size: .
J: TRBJ2-2
DNA: TGCGCCAGCAGCTCCGGGACACCTGGCCTGAACACCGGGGAGCTGTTTTTT
CDR3: CASSSGTPGLNTGELFF

D: .
length: 17
V: TRBV5-4
size: .
J: TRBJ1-1
DNA: TGTGCCAGCAGCCCCGGGGGGCGGCGCGGGCCGAACACTGAAGCTTTCTTT
CDR3: CASSPGGRRGPNTEAFF

D: .
length: 14
V: TRBV27
size: .
J: TRBJ2-7
DNA: TGTGCCAGCAGTTTTATAGGGAACGCCTACGAGCAGTACTTC
CDR3: CASSFIGNAYEQYF

D: .
length: 13
V: TRBV6-6
size: .
J: TRBJ1-5
DNA: TGTGCCAGCGGCGGGGGGATCAATCAGCCCCAGCATTTT
CDR3: CASGGGINQPQHF

D: .
length: 15
V: TRBV5-1
size: .
J: TRBJ2-7
DNA: TGCGCCAGCAGCTTGGGGAACAGCCGAACCTACGAGCAGTACTTC
CDR3: CASSLGNSRTYEQYF

D: .
length: 12
V: TRBV7-9
size: few
J: TRBJ1-1
DNA: TGTGCCAGCAGCGAAAGGGGGTATGAAGCTTTCTTT
CDR3: CASSERGYEAFF